The TCR beta chain under discussion was sequenced for a study of blood T cell repertoires in COVID-19. Assay used: immunoSEQ multiplex PCR; TCRdb lists only in-frame clones, some missing. The sample has 250,000 to 350,000 clones; roughly 80% are singletons. The CDR3 consists of 15 residues. CDR1 SGDLS and CDR2 YYNGEE come from the germline V gene. The V and J ends lost 2 bases and 7 bases, in that order; junction bases with no gene match: 8. The genes are TRBV9 and TRBJ2-1, with 8 bases matching TRBD2. Material: peripheral blood. The sequence derives from a human donor with COVID-19, enrolled during active disease. The donor label of this sample is uncertain. The CDR3 nucleotides read TGTGCCAGCAGCGTCACCCCACTAGCGGAAAATGAGCAGTTCTTC. This gives the protein CASSVTPLAENEQFF.